The 27 T cell receptor beta chains reported below all come from one sample, sequenced in a study of blood T cell repertoires in COVID-19. Sequenced by immunoSEQ multiplex PCR; TCRdb stores in-frame clones only, minus some. The sample has 70,000 or so clones, approximately 90% seen once. The sample comprised peripheral blood. The origin of the receptors is an older man with active COVID-19.

For the CDR3, the DNA is TGTGCCAGCAGTGAAGGGGTCGGGACAGGGTATAATTCACCCCTCCACTTT. Protein product: CASSEGVGTGYNSPLHF. This chain joins TRBV2 and TRBJ1-6, with 9 bases fitting TRBD1. Germline V lookup: CDR1 SNHLY, CDR2 FYNNEI. The CDR3 loop spans 17 amino acids. Trimming removed 1 base from V and 4 bases from J; junction bases left unmatched: 5.

The chain is built from TRBV4-1 and TRBJ1-4; no clear D gene. CDR3 length: 17 residues. Germline V CDR1 and CDR2: MGHRA, YSYEKL. V lost 0 bases and J 10 bases, leaving 21 bases between the germline ends. The chain's CDR3 is CASSQDPPETGEGKLFF. CDR3 in DNA: TGCGCCAGCAGCCAAGATCCCCCGGAAACGGGCGAGGGAAAACTGTTTTTT.

The chain carries TRBV18 and TRBJ1-1; TRBD1 matches 10 bases. This CDR3 comprises 14 residues. The V segment lost 4 bases and the J segment 4 bases; nucleotides outside the gene matches: 3. Germline CDR1 reads KGHSH; CDR2 reads LQKENI. The CDR3: CASSQDRGVTEAFF. As DNA, the CDR3 is TGTGCCAGCTCACAGGACAGGGGGGTCACTGAAGCTTTCTTT.

The rearrangement joins TRBV24-1 to TRBJ2-1, with 7 bases lining up with TRBD2. Germline V gene sequence: CDR1 KGHDR, CDR2 SFDVKD. This CDR3 has 11 amino acids. V lost 9 bases, J lost 10 bases, and 5 bases stayed unmatched. CDR3 coding DNA: TGTGCCACCCGGGGGGTAGGGGAGCAGTTCTTC. Encoded protein: CATRGVGEQFF.

The rearrangement uses TRBV6-4 and TRBJ2-7; D may be TRBD2 (7 bases). The CDR3 contains 15 residues. The V and J ends lost 3 bases and 6 bases respectively, with 18 bases between them. Germline V gene data show CDR1 as MRHNA and CDR2 as SNTAGT. CDR3 sequence: CASSERRGGFGEQYF. For the CDR3, the DNA is TGTGCCAGCAGTGAGCGTAGGGGGGGTTTCGGCGAGCAGTACTTC.

The V and J genes are TRBV29-1 and TRBJ2-1; 12 positions agree with TRBD2. The CDR3 contains 17 residues. V shed 0 bases and J 4 bases; nucleotides not matched to a gene: 7. CDR1 SQVTM and CDR2 ANQGSEA come from the germline V gene. CDR3 DNA sequence: TGCAGCGTTGAAGATCCCCGACTAGCGGGAGTGTACAATGAGCAGTTCTTC. Translation gives CSVEDPRLAGVYNEQFF.

The J gene is TRBJ2-7, the V gene TRBV6-6; D is unclear. Between the trimmed V and J ends, which lost 2 bases and 0 bases, there was a span of 5 bases. The CDR3 loop spans 13 amino acids. Germline V gene data show CDR1 as MNHNY and CDR2 as SVGAGI (reference sequence). For the CDR3, the DNA is TGTGCCAGCAGTTACGCGAGCTCCTACGAGCAGTACTTC. Its translation is CASSYASSYEQYF.

V and J are TRBV6-5 and TRBJ1-2; D call uncertain. This CDR3 is 14 amino acids long. V gave up 6 bases and J gave up 6 bases, with 17 bases separating them. In germline, CDR1 is MNHEY, CDR2 SVGAGI. CDR3 sequence: CASSPRGAGHGYTF. DNA for the CDR3: TGTGCCAGCAGCCCCCGGGGAGCAGGCCATGGCTACACCTTC.

Turning to this clone: Germline is not matched at one junction end, which may reflect a read error. The rearrangement uses TRBV7-7 and TRBJ2-5; TRBD2 matches 7 bases. CDR3 length: 15 amino acids. Germline V gives CDR1 SSHAT, CDR2 FNYEAQ (reference sequence). In DNA form, the CDR3 reads TGTGCTAGCAGCTTAGCGGGCCAGGGACAAGAGACCCAGTACTTC. Its translation is CASSLAGQGQETQYF.

The genes are TRBV3-1 (or the pseudogene TRBV3-2) and TRBJ2-7; 12 bases map to TRBD2. CDR1 and CDR2 (germline): LGHDT, YNNKEL (reference sequence). CDR3 length equals 16 residues. J gave up 6 bases and V 5 bases, and 11 bases lay outside the gene matches. The CDR3 region is CASSGPLAGGPGEQYF. CDR3 sequence (DNA): TGTGCCAGCAGCGGCCCCCTAGCGGGAGGGCCTGGCGAGCAGTACTTC.

The chain couples TRBV28 to TRBJ1-1, with TRBD1 matching 11 bases. Trimming took 6 bases from V and 1 from J; bases not matched to a gene: 7. This CDR3 comprises 16 residues. Looked up from germline, CDR1 is MDHEN and CDR2 is SYDVKM. The CDR3 is CASRLGTGGGNTEAFF. CDR3 nucleotide sequence: TGTGCCAGCAGACTCGGGACAGGGGGGGGGAACACTGAAGCTTTCTTT.

The chain employs TRBV7-2 and TRBJ2-7; possibly TRBD2 for D (6 bases). V dropped 1 base and J dropped 4 bases, with 11 bases sitting between them. CDR1 is SGHTA, CDR2 FQGNSA, per germline. The CDR3 spans 14 residues. In DNA, the CDR3 is TGTGCCAGCAGCTTAGGAGGGGACTTTTACGAGCAGTACTTC. Translated, it gives CASSLGGDFYEQYF.

The rearrangement uses TRBV6-2 or TRBV6-3 and TRBJ2-7; TRBD1 matches 12 bases. V was pared by 0 bases and J by 1 base, with 10 bases of the junction left unmatched. This CDR3 comprises 19 residues. CDR1 and CDR2 (germline): MNHEY, SVGEGT. CDR3 nucleotide sequence: TGTGCCAGCAGTTACTCTGTGGGGACAGGGGGCCAAGTTTCCTACGAGCAGTACTTC. Amino acids: CASSYSVGTGGQVSYEQYF.

The chain uses TRBV2 and TRBJ2-7, with 14 bases lining up with TRBD2. Germline V gene data show CDR1 as SNHLY and CDR2 as FYNNEI. With 10 bases clipped from V and 3 bases from J, the junction kept 11 bases outside the gene matches. The CDR3 contains 16 residues. The CDR3 is CATTGGTSGSGYEQYF. In nucleotides, the CDR3 is TGTGCCACCACTGGCGGGACTAGCGGGAGTGGCTACGAGCAGTACTTC.

This chain connects TRBV29-1 to TRBJ1-4; D is uncertain. CDR3 length equals 16 residues. The V and J ends lost 0 bases and 8 bases respectively, with 19 bases between them. Germline V gives CDR1 SQVTM, CDR2 ANQGSEA. CDR3 coding DNA: TGCAGCGTTGAAGATGGTGGAGCGGCCCACGGGGAAAAACTGTTTTTT. Translation: CSVEDGGAAHGEKLFF.

The chain couples TRBV11-2 to TRBJ1-6; D not resolved. The germline V and J ends were trimmed by 1 base and 8 bases, with 9 bases remaining between them. CDR3 length equals 14 residues. Germline CDR1 SGHAT, CDR2 FQNNGV. CDR3 in DNA: TGTGCCAGCAGCTTAGGTGGAGTTTATTCACCCCTCCACTTT. Translating gives CASSLGGVYSPLHF.

V is TRBV10-1 and J is TRBJ2-1; possibly TRBD2 for D (8 bases). CDR1 is WNHNN and CDR2 is SYGVQD in the germline V gene (reference sequence). The CDR3 length is 19 residues. V was shortened by 3 bases and J by 6 bases, with 27 bases between the two germline ends. CDR3 sequence reads: CASSDVYRGSGKVANEQFF. CDR3 in DNA: TGCGCCAGCAGTGATGTGTACAGGGGTAGCGGGAAGGTAGCCAATGAGCAGTTCTTC.

The chain combines TRBV20-1 with TRBJ2-5; possible D gene TRBD2, 6 bases. This CDR3 is built from 13 residues. Germline V lookup: CDR1 DFQATT, CDR2 SNEGSKA (reference sequence). The ends were cut back, 3 bases at V and 7 bases at J, with 15 bases in the middle. The CDR3 DNA reads TGCAGTGCTAGTGGGAGGCTGTCGGGGACCCAGTACTTC. Encoded protein: CSASGRLSGTQYF.

This clone was picked up one time. The V call is TRBV6-4, the J call TRBJ2-5, with TRBD1 as a possible D gene (8 bases). This CDR3 is built from 14 residues. Per the germline V gene, CDR1 is MRHNA and CDR2 is SNTAGT. Trimming cost V 7 bases and J 5 bases, with 17 bases left between them. The DNA for the CDR3 is TGTGCCAGCACCGTGGACAGGGAGGGTGAGACCCAGTACTTC. Residues: CASTVDREGETQYF.

The chain carries TRBV11-1 and TRBJ2-3; a possible D gene is TRBD1 (6 bases). The CDR3 totals 13 residues. The ends were cut back, 5 bases at V and 6 bases at J, with 12 bases in the middle. The V gene's germline CDR1 is SGHAT and CDR2 FQDESV (reference sequence). The CDR3 here is CASSVTGSDTQYF. CDR3 nucleotides: TGTGCCAGCAGCGTTACAGGGTCGGATACGCAGTATTTT.

The V call is TRBV24-1, the J call TRBJ1-5; the D gene is possibly TRBD1 (5 bases). This CDR3 comprises 15 residues. The V end lost 3 bases, the J end lost 3 bases, and 11 bases lay between the germline ends. The germline CDR1 and CDR2 sequences are KGHDR and SFDVKD. The CDR3 protein is CATSDATESNQPQHF. The CDR3 nucleotides are TGTGCCACCAGTGATGCGACAGAATCCAATCAGCCCCAGCATTTT.

This clone was counted a few times. This rearrangement joins TRBV2 to TRBJ2-2; D unresolved. The CDR3 has 12 residues. V dropped 8 bases and J dropped 5 bases, with 9 bases sitting between them. From germline, CDR1 is SNHLY and CDR2 FYNNEI. The CDR3 nucleotides are TGTGCCAGCGTAGTTTGGACCGGGGAGCTGTTTTTT. It is translated as CASVVWTGELFF.

This clone was detected only once. The chain is built from TRBV19 and TRBJ2-3; 9 bases fit TRBD2. The CDR3 contains 17 residues. CDR1 is LNHDA and CDR2 is SQIVND in the germline V gene (reference sequence). With V trimmed by 2 bases and J by 6 bases, 12 bases remained unmatched. CDR3 sequence reads: CASSITRRLAVPDTQYF. CDR3 coding DNA: TGTGCCAGTAGTATAACCCGCCGACTAGCGGTACCGGATACGCAGTATTTT.

Here the CDR3 reads CASTPRPTASGGYTF. In DNA, the CDR3 is TGTGCCAGCACCCCACGCCCGACAGCTTCTGGTGGCTACACCTTC. The chain couples TRBV2 to TRBJ1-2, with D possibly TRBD1 on 5 matching bases. Deletions cut 7 bases from V and 7 bases from J, with 22 bases between. The CDR3 contains 15 residues. The germline gives CDR1 SNHLY, CDR2 FYNNEI.

The chain uses TRBV6-2 or TRBV6-3 and TRBJ2-7; 7 positions match TRBD2. Germline CDR1 and CDR2: MNHEY and SVGEGT. The CDR3 length is 16 residues. Germline trimming cut 6 bases from V and 2 bases from J; bases unmatched to any gene: 13. The CDR3 protein is CASSPSRLATPYEQYF. The CDR3 DNA is TGTGCCAGCAGCCCTTCTCGACTAGCCACTCCCTACGAGCAGTACTTC.

This sequence joins TRBV7-3 and TRBJ2-5; D possibly corresponds to TRBD1 (5 bases). Trimming left V 0 bases short and J 2 bases short, with 13 bases between. CDR3 length: 16 residues. The germline V gene encodes CDR1 SGHTA and CDR2 FQGTGA. The CDR3 is CASSLTGRRAQETQYF. In DNA, the CDR3 is TGTGCCAGCAGCTTAACGGGGCGCAGGGCGCAAGAGACCCAGTACTTC. Using reference TRBV7-3 and TRBJ2-5 for the parts outside the CDR3, the full variable domain is GAGVSQTPSNKVTEKGKYVELRCDPISGHTALYWYRQSLGQGPEFLIYFQGTGAADDSGLPNDRFFAVRPEGSVSTLKIQRTERGDSAVYLCASSLTGRRAQETQYFGPGTRLLVL.

This clone has more than one count but fewer than ten. V usage is TRBV4-3 and J usage is TRBJ2-7, with TRBD2 identical over 7 bases. Germline V lookup: CDR1 LGHNA, CDR2 YSLEER. This CDR3 has 13 amino acids. After removal of 0 bases from V and 7 bases from J, the junction contained 3 bases not matched to a gene. CDR3 nucleotides: TGCGCCAGCAGCCAAGATTGGACTAGAGAGCAGTACTTC. Translation: CASSQDWTREQYF.